These T cell receptor beta chains were read from a single sample in a study of T cells after yellow fever vaccination. TCRdb analysed the 5' RACE reads with MiXCR anew, one entry per CDR3 protein. The table shows some 120,000 distinct CDR3 sequences, with roughly 8.2% occurring only once. This specimen consisted of CD8+ T cells sorted from PBMCs, obtained on the day of the yellow fever booster vaccination. These receptors came from a man aged 18-30 years who received the YFV17D yellow fever vaccine. Both conserved end residues are part of each CDR3. The D gene is left open where the match is weak. Clone size is not always given. Where it is, it says once, few, many or a class for expanded clones.

cdr3_aa: CASSSGTGDMANQPQHF
cdr3_nt: TGTGCCAGCAGTTCCGGGACAGGGGACATGGCAAATCAGCCCCAGCATTTT
v_call: TRBV7-9
clone_size: .
j_call: TRBJ1-5
d_call: TRBD1

cdr3_aa: CAISEVSDRGWNTEAFF
cdr3_nt: TGTGCCATCAGTGAAGTAAGTGACAGAGGCTGGAACACTGAAGCTTTCTTT
v_call: TRBV10-3
clone_size: few
j_call: TRBJ1-1
d_call: .

cdr3_aa: CASGLVPREQYF
cdr3_nt: TGTGCTAGTGGTTTGGTACCGAGGGAGCAGTACTTC
v_call: TRBV12-5
clone_size: few
j_call: TRBJ2-7
d_call: .

cdr3_aa: CASSLATDEQFF
cdr3_nt: TGTGCCAGCAGCTTAGCTACGGATGAGCAGTTCTTC
v_call: TRBV13
clone_size: few
j_call: TRBJ2-1
d_call: .

cdr3_aa: CASSASGGIYNEQFF
cdr3_nt: TGTGCCAGCAGCGCTAGCGGGGGGATCTACAATGAGCAGTTCTTC
v_call: TRBV9
clone_size: .
j_call: TRBJ2-1
d_call: TRBD2

cdr3_aa: CASSQSGPRAQHF
cdr3_nt: TGTGCCAGCAGCCAATCGGGGCCCCGAGCCCAGCATTTT
v_call: TRBV16
clone_size: many
j_call: TRBJ1-5
d_call: .

cdr3_aa: CASSLGSGSYYEQYF
cdr3_nt: TGTGCCAGCAGTTTAGGATCAGGATCCTACTACGAGCAGTACTTC
v_call: TRBV27
clone_size: few
j_call: TRBJ2-7
d_call: .

cdr3_aa: CASSSTGGSQPQHF
cdr3_nt: TGTGCCAGCAGTTCTACAGGGGGTAGTCAGCCCCAGCATTTT
v_call: TRBV12-3/TRBV12-4
clone_size: few
j_call: TRBJ1-5
d_call: TRBD1

cdr3_aa: CASIGLAVGTQYF
cdr3_nt: TGTGCCAGCATCGGACTAGCGGTGGGGACCCAGTACTTC
v_call: TRBV6-2/TRBV6-3
clone_size: .
j_call: TRBJ2-5
d_call: TRBD2

cdr3_aa: CASSYRRHYGYTF
cdr3_nt: TGTGCCAGCAGTTACCGGCGCCACTATGGCTACACCTTC
v_call: TRBV6-2/TRBV6-3
clone_size: few
j_call: TRBJ1-2
d_call: .

cdr3_aa: CASSLLAGMRETQYF
cdr3_nt: TGTGCCAGCAGCTTACTAGCGGGGATGCGGGAGACCCAGTACTTC
v_call: TRBV7-9
clone_size: .
j_call: TRBJ2-5
d_call: TRBD2

cdr3_aa: CASSRFSGGVKDTQYF
cdr3_nt: TGTGCCAGCAGCCGTTTTAGCGGGGGGGTTAAAGATACGCAGTATTTT
v_call: TRBV7-2
clone_size: few
j_call: TRBJ2-3
d_call: TRBD2

cdr3_aa: CASSYSFGELFF
cdr3_nt: TGTGCCAGCAGTTACTCGTTCGGGGAGCTGTTTTTT
v_call: TRBV6-5
clone_size: .
j_call: TRBJ2-2
d_call: .

cdr3_aa: CASGGYLDGYTF
cdr3_nt: TGTGCCAGCGGGGGCTATTTAGATGGCTACACCTTC
v_call: TRBV12-3/TRBV12-4
clone_size: .
j_call: TRBJ1-2
d_call: .

cdr3_aa: CSARDMTGAGNPF
cdr3_nt: TGCAGTGCTAGAGATATGACCGGGGCCGGCAACCCCTTC
v_call: TRBV20-1
clone_size: .
j_call: TRBJ1-2
d_call: .

cdr3_aa: CASSLADSDDNEQFF
cdr3_nt: TGTGCCAGCAGCTTAGCGGACAGCGACGACAATGAGCAGTTCTTC
v_call: TRBV7-6
clone_size: .
j_call: TRBJ2-1
d_call: .

cdr3_aa: CASSLTPSYEQYF
cdr3_nt: TGTGCCAGCAGCTTAACTCCTTCCTACGAGCAGTACTTC
v_call: TRBV11-1
clone_size: once
j_call: TRBJ2-7
d_call: .

cdr3_aa: CSARDLETASSYEQYF
cdr3_nt: TGCAGTGCTAGAGATCTTGAGACAGCAAGCTCCTACGAGCAGTACTTC
v_call: TRBV20-1
clone_size: .
j_call: TRBJ2-7
d_call: .

cdr3_aa: CASSQEGGYTF
cdr3_nt: TGTGCCAGCAGCCAAGAAGGTGGCTACACCTTC
v_call: TRBV4-2
clone_size: many
j_call: TRBJ1-2
d_call: .

cdr3_aa: CAWSVLVAEQYF
cdr3_nt: TGTGCCTGGAGTGTACTGGTGGCCGAGCAGTACTTC
v_call: TRBV30
clone_size: many
j_call: TRBJ2-7
d_call: .

cdr3_aa: CASSRDRGRAGELFF
cdr3_nt: TGTGCCAGCAGCAGAGACAGGGGGCGCGCCGGGGAGCTGTTTTTT
v_call: TRBV6-5
clone_size: few
j_call: TRBJ2-2
d_call: TRBD1

cdr3_aa: CASSPGGNGPQHF
cdr3_nt: TGTGCCAGCAGCCCTGGGGGAAATGGGCCCCAGCATTTT
v_call: TRBV5-6
clone_size: few
j_call: TRBJ1-5
d_call: .

cdr3_aa: CATSGYRGSSYNEQFF
cdr3_nt: TGTGCCACCAGCGGATACAGGGGTAGCTCCTACAATGAGCAGTTCTTC
v_call: TRBV15
clone_size: many
j_call: TRBJ2-1
d_call: TRBD1

cdr3_aa: CASSYSGSNQPQHF
cdr3_nt: TGTGCCAGCAGTTACTCTGGCAGTAATCAGCCCCAGCATTTT
v_call: TRBV6-2/TRBV6-3
clone_size: many
j_call: TRBJ1-5
d_call: .

cdr3_aa: CASSQDRQNTGELFF
cdr3_nt: TGCGCCAGCAGCCAAGATCGACAGAACACCGGGGAGCTGTTTTTT
v_call: TRBV4-3
clone_size: .
j_call: TRBJ2-2
d_call: .

cdr3_aa: CASGSLLEQYF
cdr3_nt: TGTGCCAGCGGGAGCCTCCTCGAGCAGTACTTC
v_call: TRBV6-5
clone_size: .
j_call: TRBJ2-7
d_call: .

cdr3_aa: CASSNPGSYNEQFF
cdr3_nt: TGTGCCAGTAGTAACCCTGGCTCCTACAATGAGCAGTTCTTC
v_call: TRBV19
clone_size: .
j_call: TRBJ2-1
d_call: .

cdr3_aa: CASKRSTYGGTEAFF
cdr3_nt: TGTGCCAGCAAGAGGAGCACTTATGGGGGCACTGAAGCTTTCTTT
v_call: TRBV6-2/TRBV6-3
clone_size: .
j_call: TRBJ1-1
d_call: .

cdr3_aa: CSAREGFGQSGNIQYF
cdr3_nt: TGCAGTGCTAGAGAAGGTTTTGGACAAAGCGGAAACATTCAGTACTTC
v_call: TRBV20-1
clone_size: few
j_call: TRBJ2-4
d_call: .

cdr3_aa: CASSPTTGLETQYF
cdr3_nt: TGTGCCAGCAGCCCGACGACAGGGCTGGAGACCCAGTACTTC
v_call: TRBV9
clone_size: .
j_call: TRBJ2-5
d_call: TRBD1